Each of the 27 T cell receptor beta chains below was sequenced from the same sample in a study of tumor-infiltrating lymphocytes in primary liver carcinoma. With 500 to 650 ng total RNA as template and a constant-region primer, TCR beta cDNA was made. Slightly modified ARM-PCR with three nested multiplex PCR rounds yielded TCR beta libraries. TRBV1-TRBV30 forward primers and a C-beta reverse primer were used in the first two PCR rounds, which each ran for 10 cycles. Using its own MiXCR run on the multiplex PCR reads, TCRdb lists one record per CDR3 protein. The table shows approximately 190,000 distinct CDR3 sequences, with roughly 80% occurring only once. Starting material for RNA and DNA co-extraction consisted of roughly 19-34 mg of unsorted bulk tissue. The sequenced sample was tumor tissue from primary liver carcinoma. The receptor set was obtained from a middle-aged man with primary liver carcinoma and hepatitis B virus infection.

A word on this clonotype: At one boundary the junction diverges from the germline segment, which might be a read error. This rearrangement joins TRBV6-6 to TRBJ2-5; possibly TRBD2 for D (5 bases). Looked up from germline, CDR1 is MNHNY and CDR2 is SVGAGI (reference sequence). This CDR3 comprises 15 residues. CDR3 in amino acids: CASSYLDGGQETQYF. CDR3 bases: TGTGCCAGTAGTTACTTGGATGGAGGACAAGAGACCCAGTACTTC.

As for this clonotype: Lacking the conserved final phenylalanine or tryptophan, this CDR3 likely reflects a read error. The limits of the CDR3 on the DNA are not certain, so only TCRdb's listed CDR3 is given. The V and J genes are TRBV28 and TRBJ2-7. Germline loops: CDR1 MDHEN, CDR2 SYDVKM. Ends included, the CDR3 has 8 residues. CDR3 in amino acids: CVAYERYL.

The sample holds a few counts of this clonotype. At one end the junction does not follow the germline gene, possibly because of a read error. The V call is TRBV29-1, the J call TRBJ2-5; D is possibly TRBD2 (5 bases). This CDR3 is 15 amino acids long. Germline-derived CDR1 and CDR2 are SQVTM and ANQGSEA. CDR3 DNA sequence: TGCAGCATTGAATCTGCGGCGGGTAGATCTGAGACCCAGTACTTC. It translates to CSIESAAGRSETQYF.

Concerning this clonotype: Germline is not matched at one junction end, which may reflect a read error. The V and J genes are TRBV11-2 and TRBJ2-6, with D tentatively TRBD1 (7 bases). Germline V gene lookup returns CDR1 SGHAT and CDR2 FQNNGV. This CDR3 has 21 residues. The chain's CDR3 is CASNMGGNRGISLSGANVLTF. In DNA form, the CDR3 reads TGTGCCAGCAACATGGGGGGAAACAGGGGCATTTCCCTATCTGGGGCTAACGTCCTGACTTTC. The full variable domain, completed using reference TRBV11-2 and TRBJ2-6, is EAGVAQSPRYKIIEKRQSVAFWCNPISGHATLYWYQQILGQGPKLLIQFQNNGVVDDSQLPKDRFSAERLKGVDSTLKIQPAKLEDSAVYLCASNMGGNRGISLSGANVLTFGAGSRLTVL.

This clonotype was counted ten times or more. The chain uses TRBV28 and TRBJ2-5, with TRBD2 matching over 9 bases. The CDR3 is 14 residues long. Germline CDR1 MDHEN, CDR2 SYDVKM. V was clipped by 7 bases and J by 5 bases; unmatched bases: 8. In nucleotides, the CDR3 is TGTGCCAGCACCGATAGCGGGAGCGGGGAGACCCAGTACTTC. Translated: CASTDSGSGETQYF.

This chain uses TRBV11-3 with TRBJ2-1, with D maybe TRBD2 (5 bases). The germline V gene encodes CDR1 SGHNT and CDR2 YENEEA. V was clipped by 5 bases and J by 16 bases, with 27 bases between them. The CDR3 contains 15 residues. The CDR3 nucleotides read TGTGCCAGCAGCCTACAAAGCGGAGGTTTCAATAACCAATTCTTC. Residues: CASSLQSGGFNNQFF.

As to this clonotype: As the CDR3 is not closed by the conserved phenylalanine or tryptophan, this likely results from a read error. The chain recombines TRBV14 with TRBJ2-1; 13 bases fit TRBD2. Germline V lookup: CDR1 SGHDN, CDR2 FVKESK. This CDR3 is built from 18 residues. The V segment lost 0 bases and the J segment 2 bases; nucleotides outside the gene matches: 4. For the CDR3, the DNA is TGTGCCAGCAGCCAAGACGGGACTAGCGGGAACCCCTACAATGAGCAGTTCTTA. This encodes CASSQDGTSGNPYNEQFL.

This clonotype was picked up many times. The V and J genes are TRBV7-9 and TRBJ1-4, with 8 positions matching TRBD1. The germline V gene has CDR1 SEHNR and CDR2 FQNEAQ (reference sequence). Trimming took 5 bases from V and 3 from J; bases not matched to a gene: 8. There are 16 residues in the CDR3. As DNA, the CDR3 is TGTGCCAGCAGCCTCAACCGGGACAGGCCTAATGAAAAACTGTTTTTT. Its protein is CASSLNRDRPNEKLFF.

A few counts support this clonotype. This chain connects TRBV6-6 to TRBJ1-1, with D possibly matching TRBD1 (5 bases). From germline, CDR1 is MNHNY and CDR2 SVGAGI (reference sequence). V dropped 9 bases and J dropped 5 bases, with 16 bases sitting between them. CDR3 length equals 13 residues. The CDR3 DNA follows: TGTGCCAGTAGCACTGAGGGGACTACTGAAGCTTTCTTT. It encodes CASSTEGTTEAFF.

As regards this clonotype: One base away lies a much larger clone, so this may be a sequencing read error. The genes are TRBV28 and TRBJ1-4; D gene unclear. Looked up from germline, CDR1 is MDHEN and CDR2 is SYDVKM. This CDR3 contains 15 residues. CDR3 residues: CTSSLAGTTNEKLFF. CDR3 bases: TGTACCAGCAGTTTAGCGGGTACGACTAATGAAAAACTGTTTTTT.

Concerning this clonotype itself: Relative to the germline gene, one junction end is altered; a read error may explain this. CDR3 bases: TGCGCCAACACCTCCTGGGACAGGGGAAGGAATTCACTCCTCCATTTT. This encodes CANTSWDRGRNSLLHF. The rearrangement uses TRBV4-3 and TRBJ1-6, with 10 bases that match TRBD1. There are 16 residues in the CDR3. From germline, CDR1 is LGHNA and CDR2 YSLEER.

Regarding this clonotype: The junction departs from germline at one end; a sequencing error may be responsible. The chain joins TRBV5-1 to TRBJ2-2, with D perhaps being TRBD1 or TRBD2 (5 bases each). CDR3 size: 15 residues. Germline V lookup: CDR1 SGHRS, CDR2 YFSETQ. The CDR3 bases are TGCGCCAGCAGCACCAGGCAGACGAATACCGGGGACCTGTTTTTT. Translation gives CASSTRQTNTGDLFF.

This clonotype was recorded at least ten times. The J gene is TRBJ2-7, the V gene TRBV6-6, with 11 bases identical to TRBD2. The CDR3 consists of 14 residues. The V and J ends lost 5 bases and 6 bases, in that order; junction bases with no gene match: 6. Germline lookup yields CDR1 MNHNY and CDR2 SVGAGI (reference sequence). The CDR3: CASSPPTSGIEQYF. CDR3 bases: TGTGCCAGCAGTCCCCCGACTAGCGGGATCGAGCAGTACTTC.

This sequence joins TRBV29-1 and TRBJ1-1; D remains ambiguous. V was cut by 6 bases and J by 7 bases, with 18 bases left in between. Germline lookup yields CDR1 SQVTM and CDR2 ANQGSEA. The CDR3 extends over 13 amino acids. The CDR3 is CSVSNRGGSEAFF. The CDR3 nucleotides are TGCAGCGTCTCGAATCGGGGTGGAAGTGAAGCTTTCTTT.

To note about this clonotype: The missing conserved phenylalanine or tryptophan at the end of this CDR3 makes a read error likely. The rearrangement joins TRBV6-2 or TRBV6-3 to TRBJ2-3; D not certain. Germline CDR1 reads MNHEY; CDR2 reads SVGEGT. CDR3 length equals 13 residues. CDR3 in amino acids: CTSSSALPNTQYS. The CDR3 DNA sequence: TGTACCAGCAGTTCGGCACTACCGAATACGCAGTATTCT.

Concerning this clonotype itself: Because the CDR3 is missing its conserved closing phenylalanine or tryptophan, this is likely a read error. No DNA is shown, since the ends of the CDR3 on it are uncertain; the CDR3 is the one TCRdb lists. The chain joins TRBV11-2 to TRBJ2-4. The CDR3 spans 14 residues, counting both ends. From germline, CDR1 is SGHAT and CDR2 FQNNGV. CDR3 in amino acids: CASSLEGYKNIQYS.

As concerns this clonotype: One end of the junction is discordant with germline, which a read error may explain. The chain links TRBV29-1 to TRBJ1-1; D call uncertain. Germline V CDR1 and CDR2: SQVTM, ANQGSEA. The CDR3 length is 15 residues. The CDR3 DNA is TGCAGCGTTGGTATTTCAGGTTTCATGAACGCTGAAGCTTTCTTT. Translating gives CSVGISGFMNAEAFF.

Details on this clonotype: Lacking the conserved final phenylalanine or tryptophan, this CDR3 likely reflects a read error. The chain couples TRBV11-1 to TRBJ2-4, with 13 bases matching TRBD2. CDR3 length: 17 amino acids. The germline V gene encodes CDR1 SGHAT and CDR2 FQDESV (reference sequence). CDR3 nucleotide sequence: TGTGCTAGAAGCTTTCCCGGGACTAGCGGGACCAAAAACAATCAGTACCTC. Translated, it gives CARSFPGTSGTKNNQYL.

A note on this clonotype: One end of the junction fails to match germline, which may point to a read error. V usage is TRBV6-2 or TRBV6-3 and J usage is TRBJ2-7, with 9 bases that match TRBD1. The CDR3 runs 14 residues. Germline V gene sequence: CDR1 MNHEY, CDR2 SVGEGT. CDR3 nucleotide sequence: TGTGCCACCAGCCTCCGGGACAGGGCCCACGAGCACTACTTT. Amino acid sequence: CATSLRDRAHEHYF.

V usage is TRBV29-1 and J usage is TRBJ1-1; the D is unclear. The CDR3 runs to 17 residues. Germline CDR1 is SQVTM and CDR2 is ANQGSEA. CDR3 nucleotides: TGCATCGTAGAAGTCATAAATCTGGGCACCCAACGACCCGAAGCTTTCTTT. Translating it yields CIVEVINLGTQRPEAFF.

In the case of this clonotype: This is likely a read error, given that the CDR3 carries no conserved phenylalanine or tryptophan at its end. J is TRBJ1-3 and V is TRBV29-1; the D gene is possibly TRBD1 (5 bases). Trimming cost V 0 bases and J 0 bases, with 15 bases left between them. Germline V gene data show CDR1 as SQVTM and CDR2 as ANQGSEA. The CDR3 has 17 residues. Here the CDR3 reads CSVEDQAGRYSGNTIYY. CDR3 nucleotide sequence: TGCAGCGTTGAAGATCAGGCGGGACGATACTCTGGAAACACCATATATTAT.

Notes on this clonotype: No conserved phenylalanine or tryptophan ends this CDR3, so it is likely a read error. No DNA is shown, since the ends of the CDR3 on it are uncertain; the CDR3 is the one TCRdb lists. The chain uses TRBV29-1 and TRBJ1-1. The CDR3 has 11 amino acids, counting both end residues. Germline-derived CDR1 and CDR2 are SQVTM and ANQGSEA. CDR3 in amino acids: CSVAGNTEAII.

Concerning this clonotype: A read error may produce the germline difference seen at one junction end. This chain links TRBV4-2 with TRBJ2-3; possible D gene TRBD2, 6 bases. The CDR3 has 15 amino acids. Per germline, CDR1 LGHNA and CDR2 YNFKEQ. The CDR3 loop reads CDSSPKAGLAETQYF. The DNA of the CDR3 is TGTGACAGCAGCCCTAAGGCGGGACTCGCAGAAACGCAGTATTTT.

This rearrangement joins TRBV29-1 to TRBJ2-1; possibly TRBD1 or TRBD2 for D (5 bases each). The CDR3 sequence is 14 residues long. Germline assignment: CDR1 SQVTM and CDR2 ANQGSEA. The V end was cut by 7 bases, the J end by 4 bases, with 17 bases between. This chain's CDR3 is CSGTRIGEYNEQFF. CDR3 DNA sequence: TGCAGCGGAACGCGGATAGGGGAGTACAATGAGCAGTTCTTC.

This clonotype was detected ten times or more. The chain uses TRBV4-1 and TRBJ2-7; TRBD2 matches at 9 bases. V dropped 0 bases and J dropped 4; count of bases not matched to a gene: 4. This CDR3 spans 15 amino acids. The V gene's germline CDR1 is MGHRA and CDR2 YSYEKL. The CDR3: CASSQDSSGIYEQYF. In nucleotides, the CDR3 is TGCGCCAGCAGCCAAGATTCTAGCGGGATTTACGAGCAGTACTTC.

Worth noting for this clonotype: A clone one base away is much larger, so this may be a read error. This chain uses TRBV7-9 with TRBJ1-4, with TRBD1 as a possible D gene (6 bases). Deletions cut 5 bases from V and 3 bases from J, with 16 bases between. The CDR3 contains 16 residues. Germline CDR1 and CDR2: SEHNR and FQNEAQ (reference sequence). The CDR3: CASSLNRDMPNEKLFF. The DNA for the CDR3 is TGTGCCAGCAGCCTCAACCGGGACATGCCTAATGAAAAACTGTTTTTT. Based on the CDR3 plus reference TRBV7-9 and TRBJ1-4, the full variable domain is DTGVSQNPRHKITKRGQNVTFRCDPISEHNRLYWYRQTLGQGPEFLTYFQNEAQLEKSRLLSDRFSAERPKGSFSTLEIQRTEQGDSAMYLCASSLNRDMPNEKLFFGSGTQLSVL.

Turning to this clonotype: One end of the junction fails to match germline, which may point to a read error. The chain's CDR3 is CDSSPGIEALF. The CDR3 nucleotides read TGTGACAGCAGCCCGGGAATTGAAGCTTTATTT. V is TRBV4-2 and J is TRBJ1-1; D uncertain. The CDR3 is made up of 11 amino acids. In germline, CDR1 is LGHNA, CDR2 YNFKEQ.